Given below is one T cell receptor beta chain in context. What it recognizes is unknown. This sample was taken from a study of T cells in Graves' hyperthyroidism and ophthalmopathy. Study observations and caveats: Appearing also in blood were most of the thyroid clonotypes expanded above 0.001.

Amplified TCR beta CDR3 regions came from RNA transcripts. The HTBI primer set served for first-round RT-PCR of the TCR CDR3. MiXCR was run by TCRdb on the multiplex PCR reads, yielding one entry per CDR3 protein. The repertoire includes around 660,000 distinct CDR3 sequences, less than 45% of them detected once, and less than 9% sits in the top ten. Per the germline V gene, CDR1 is SGHVS and CDR2 is FQNEAQ. The ends were cut back, 5 bases at V and 8 bases at J, with 12 bases in the middle. The CDR3 extends over 13 amino acids. The chain combines TRBV7-8 with TRBJ1-4, with a weak D call TRBD1 (5 bases). The source of this sequence is an adult man with Graves' disease, either hyperthyroidism or ophthalmopathy (not recorded which). The sequenced material came from peripheral blood or thyroid tissue (not recorded which). CDR3 DNA sequence: TGTGCCAGCAGCCACCCGAGGACAGAAAAACTGTTTTTT. This translates into CASSHPRTEKLFF. The full variable domain, completed using reference TRBV7-8 and TRBJ1-4, is GAGVSQSPRYKVAKRGQDVALRCDPISGHVSLFWYQQALGQGPEFLTYFQNEAQLDKSGLPSDRFFAERPEGSVSTLKIQRTQQEDSAVYLCASSHPRTEKLFFGSGTQLSVL.